These T cell receptor beta chains were read from a single sample in a study of blood T cell repertoires in COVID-19. The assay was immunoSEQ multiplex PCR, and TCRdb's table has in-frame clones only and misses some. This sample has under 150,000 clones; 81% occur once, and the top ten carry 7.5% to 9.5%. The sequencing sample was made of peripheral blood. The receptors shown here come from a human donor with acute or convalescent COVID-19. The donor label of this sample is uncertain. Both conserved end residues are trimmed from each CDR3. The D gene is left open where the match is weak. A clone size is listed for some rows: how often the clone was seen (once, few, many), or a class if it is expanded.

v_gene	abundance	d_gene	CDR3aa
TRBV7-8	.	TRBD1	ASSTDRGPSTDTQY
TRBV10-1	once	TRBD2	ASSGGRLGSYNEQF
TRBV11-2	once	.	ASSLSMNQGYGYT
TRBV9	.	TRBD1	ASSAGTGDQPQH
TRBV4-1	.	.	ASSQGDFSPLH
TRBV12-5	once	TRBD1	ASGIPGQDGNEQF
TRBV6-5	.	.	ASRSDRYSNQPQH
TRBV6-5	.	TRBD1	ASSYSGTGGGEQF
TRBV6-1	once	.	ASSEGTVYTEAF
TRBV5-1	.	TRBD1	ASSFTLDRGYGYT
TRBV5-1	.	.	ASSLVQITDTQY
TRBV10-3	.	.	AISETDSGYT
TRBV5-1	.	.	ASHRTGNTEAF
TRBV3-1/TRBV3-2	.	.	ASSQETGTTEAF